This section outlines one TCR beta chain sequence together with its context. The antigen is undetermined. Germline V CDR1 and CDR2: WSHSY, SAAADI. Trimming removed 2 bases from V and 2 bases from J, with 13 bases in between. The CDR3 contains 16 residues. The sample is drawn from a study of vaccination effects on CD4 cells after COVID-19. Study in general: Post-vaccine draws lagged the second dose by a median of 72 days.

Clones were read by immunoSEQ multiplex PCR, and TCRdb kept only the in-frame ones, dropping some. Counted here are more than 50,000 clones, roughly three quarters occurring once; the ten biggest clones make up around 0.9%. CD4+ T cells specific for antigen were expanded with viral peptide pools by the ViraFEST assay before sequencing. Culture proceeded for roughly ten days, and CD4+ T cells were then isolated. Every participant took two doses of the BNT162b2 or mRNA-1273 vaccine. The J gene is TRBJ2-1, the V gene TRBV10-2; D remains unclear. This receptor was taken from a human donor who received a COVID-19 vaccine. The sample consisted of CD4+ T cells from PBMCs cultured with HCoV-OC43 spike peptides, taken after COVID-19 vaccination. The subset is: HCoV-OC43 spike overlapping peptide pool stimulation. This CDR3 reads CASSEVRRVTYNEQFF. CDR3 nucleotide sequence: TGCGCCAGCAGTGAGGTGAGACGGGTTACCTACAATGAGCAGTTCTTC.